The TCR beta chain described here comes from a study of cytomegalovirus exposure and HLA in healthy donors. Regarding this clone: Its antigen is as yet unknown.

The PCR contained 60 Vbeta and 13 Jbeta primers. Sequencing used immunoSEQ multiplex PCR; TCRdb keeps in-frame clones, though not all of them. This table holds 180,000 or so clones, just under 80% found once. Study-wide results and caveats: The sole available immune exposure information was CMV serostatus.

The TCR sequence derives from a female donor in good health and CMV-seronegative. Sample: PBMCs.

CDR3 loop: CASSARDGGIWDTGELFF. The CDR3 DNA reads as TGTGCCAGCAGCGCACGGGACGGGGGGATTTGGGACACCGGGGAGCTGTTTTTT. The chain couples TRBV5-4 to TRBJ2-2; 7 bases map to TRBD2. J gave up 3 bases and V 4 bases, and 15 bases lay outside the gene matches. CDR1 is SGHNT and CDR2 is YYREEE in the germline V gene (reference sequence). The CDR3 covers 18 residues. The variable domain in full, completed from reference TRBV5-4 and TRBJ2-2, reads ETGVTQSPTHLIKTRGQQVTLRCSSQSGHNTVSWYQQALGQGPQFIFQYYREEENGRGNFPPRFSGLQFPNYSSELNVNALELDDSALYLCASSARDGGIWDTGELFFGEGSRLTVL.